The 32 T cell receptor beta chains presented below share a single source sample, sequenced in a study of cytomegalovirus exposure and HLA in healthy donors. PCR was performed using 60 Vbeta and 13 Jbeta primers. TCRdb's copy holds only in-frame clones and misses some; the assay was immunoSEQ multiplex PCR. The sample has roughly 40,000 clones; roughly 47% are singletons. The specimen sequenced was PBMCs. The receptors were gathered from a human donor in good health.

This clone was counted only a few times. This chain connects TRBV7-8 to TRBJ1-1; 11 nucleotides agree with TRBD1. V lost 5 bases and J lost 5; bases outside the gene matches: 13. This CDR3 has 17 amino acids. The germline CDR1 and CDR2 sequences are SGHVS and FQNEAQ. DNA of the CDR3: TGTGCCAGCAGCCCACGGACAGGGGGCATCAAGGTGACTGAAGCTTTCTTT. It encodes CASSPRTGGIKVTEAFF.

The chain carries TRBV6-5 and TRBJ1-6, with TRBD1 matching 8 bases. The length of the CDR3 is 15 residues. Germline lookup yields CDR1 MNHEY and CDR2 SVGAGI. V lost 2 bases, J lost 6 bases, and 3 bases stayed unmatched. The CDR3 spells CASSYRDRGNSPLHF. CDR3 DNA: TGTGCCAGCAGTTACCGCGACAGGGGTAATTCACCCCTCCACTTT.

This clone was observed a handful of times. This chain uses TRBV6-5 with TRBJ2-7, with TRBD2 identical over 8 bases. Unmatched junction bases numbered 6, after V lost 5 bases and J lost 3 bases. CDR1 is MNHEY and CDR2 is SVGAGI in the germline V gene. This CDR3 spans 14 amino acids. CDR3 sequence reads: CASSPGTSFYEQYF. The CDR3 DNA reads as TGTGCCAGCAGTCCCGGGACTAGTTTCTACGAGCAGTACTTC.

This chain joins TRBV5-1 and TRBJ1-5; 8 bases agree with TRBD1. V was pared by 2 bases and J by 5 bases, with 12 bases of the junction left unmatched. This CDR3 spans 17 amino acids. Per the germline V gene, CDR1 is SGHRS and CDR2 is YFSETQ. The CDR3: CASSLSPTTGEDQPQHF. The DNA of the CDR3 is TGCGCCAGCAGCTTATCACCTACGACAGGGGAGGATCAGCCCCAGCATTTT.

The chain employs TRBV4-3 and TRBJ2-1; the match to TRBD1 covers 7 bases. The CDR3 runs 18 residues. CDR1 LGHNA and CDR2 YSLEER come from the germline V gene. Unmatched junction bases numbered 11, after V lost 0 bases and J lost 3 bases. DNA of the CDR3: TGCGCCAGCAGCCAAGAAACAGGGGCCGGCAGTTACTACAATGAGCAGTTCTTC. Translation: CASSQETGAGSYYNEQFF.

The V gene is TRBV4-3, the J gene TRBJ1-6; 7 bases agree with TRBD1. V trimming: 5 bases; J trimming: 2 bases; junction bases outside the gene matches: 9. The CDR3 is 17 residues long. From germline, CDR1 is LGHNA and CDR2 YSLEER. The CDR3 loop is CASSAVKGGPYNSPLHF. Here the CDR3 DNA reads TGCGCCAGCAGCGCGGTAAAAGGGGGCCCCTATAATTCACCCCTCCACTTT.

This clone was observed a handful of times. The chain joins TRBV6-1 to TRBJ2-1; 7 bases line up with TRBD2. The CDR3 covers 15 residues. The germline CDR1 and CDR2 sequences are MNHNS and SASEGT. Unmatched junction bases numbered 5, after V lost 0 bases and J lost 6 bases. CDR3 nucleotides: TGTGCCAGCAGTGAAGCGCGACTAGCCTCCAATGAGCAGTTCTTC. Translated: CASSEARLASNEQFF.

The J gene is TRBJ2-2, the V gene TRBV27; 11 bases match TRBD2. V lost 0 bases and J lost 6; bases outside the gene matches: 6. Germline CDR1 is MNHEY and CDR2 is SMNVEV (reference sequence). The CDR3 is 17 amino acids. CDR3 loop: CASSLSVVAGGPGELFF. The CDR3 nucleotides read TGTGCCAGCAGTTTATCGGTTGTAGCGGGGGGGCCCGGGGAGCTGTTTTTT.

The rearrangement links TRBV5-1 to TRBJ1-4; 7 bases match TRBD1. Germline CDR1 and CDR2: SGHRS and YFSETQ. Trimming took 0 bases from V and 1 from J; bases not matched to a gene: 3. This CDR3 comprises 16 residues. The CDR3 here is CASSLGDRGTNEKLFF. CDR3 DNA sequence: TGCGCCAGCAGCTTGGGGGACAGAGGAACTAATGAAAAACTGTTTTTT.

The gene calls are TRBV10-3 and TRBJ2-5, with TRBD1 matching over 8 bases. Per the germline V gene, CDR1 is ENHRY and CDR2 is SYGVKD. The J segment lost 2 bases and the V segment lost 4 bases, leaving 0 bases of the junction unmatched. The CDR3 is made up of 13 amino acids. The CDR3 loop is CAISGTGQETQYF. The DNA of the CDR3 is TGTGCCATCAGTGGGACAGGGCAAGAGACCCAGTACTTC.

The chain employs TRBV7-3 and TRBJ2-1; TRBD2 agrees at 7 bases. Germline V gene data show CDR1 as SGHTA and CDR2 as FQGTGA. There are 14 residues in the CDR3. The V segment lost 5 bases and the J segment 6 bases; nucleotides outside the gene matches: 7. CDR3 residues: CASSPQAGSNEQFF. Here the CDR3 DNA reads TGTGCCAGCAGCCCACAAGCGGGGAGCAATGAGCAGTTCTTC. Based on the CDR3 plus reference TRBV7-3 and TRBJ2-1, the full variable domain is GAGVSQTPSNKVTEKGKYVELRCDPISGHTALYWYRQSLGQGPEFLIYFQGTGAADDSGLPNDRFFAVRPEGSVSTLKIQRTERGDSAVYLCASSPQAGSNEQFFGPGTRLTVL.

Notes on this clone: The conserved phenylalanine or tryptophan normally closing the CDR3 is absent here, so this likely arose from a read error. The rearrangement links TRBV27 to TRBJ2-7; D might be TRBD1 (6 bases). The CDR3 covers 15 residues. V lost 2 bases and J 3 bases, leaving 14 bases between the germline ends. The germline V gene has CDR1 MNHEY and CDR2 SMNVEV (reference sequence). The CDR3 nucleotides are TGTGCCAGCAGTTTAGCTCAGGGGCTAGACTACGAGCAGTACCTC. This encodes CASSLAQGLDYEQYL.

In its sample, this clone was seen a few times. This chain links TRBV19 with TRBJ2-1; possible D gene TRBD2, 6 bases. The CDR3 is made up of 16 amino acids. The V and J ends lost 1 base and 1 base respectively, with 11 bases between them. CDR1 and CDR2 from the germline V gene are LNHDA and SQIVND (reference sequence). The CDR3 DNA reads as TGTGCCAGTAGTATAGTTCGGGAGCGGTCCTACAATGAGCAGTTCTTC. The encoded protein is CASSIVRERSYNEQFF.

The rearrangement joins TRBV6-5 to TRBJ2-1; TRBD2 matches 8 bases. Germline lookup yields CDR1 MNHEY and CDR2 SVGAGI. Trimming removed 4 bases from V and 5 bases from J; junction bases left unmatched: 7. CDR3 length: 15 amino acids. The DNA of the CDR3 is TGTGCCAGCAGTTTCAAGCGGGGGCCTAACAATGAGCAGTTCTTC. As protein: CASSFKRGPNNEQFF.

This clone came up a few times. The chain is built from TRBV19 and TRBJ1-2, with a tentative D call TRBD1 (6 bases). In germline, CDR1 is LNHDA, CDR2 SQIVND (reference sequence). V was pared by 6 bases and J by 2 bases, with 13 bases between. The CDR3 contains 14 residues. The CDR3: CASRSQGFNYGYTF. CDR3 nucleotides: TGTGCCAGTAGATCACAGGGTTTCAACTATGGCTACACCTTC.

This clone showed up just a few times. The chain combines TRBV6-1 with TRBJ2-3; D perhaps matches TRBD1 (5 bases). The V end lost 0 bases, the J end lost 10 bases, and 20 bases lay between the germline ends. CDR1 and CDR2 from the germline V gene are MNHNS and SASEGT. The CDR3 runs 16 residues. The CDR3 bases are TGTGCCAGCAGTGAAGCGAGGAGCAGGGTCCTATCCTCGCAGTATTTT. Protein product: CASSEARSRVLSSQYF.

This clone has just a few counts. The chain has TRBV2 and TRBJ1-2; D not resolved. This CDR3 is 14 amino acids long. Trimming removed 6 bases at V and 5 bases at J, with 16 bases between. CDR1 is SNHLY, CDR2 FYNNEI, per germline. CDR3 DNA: TGTGCCAGCAGGAGTGACACCATGACATATGGCTACACCTTC. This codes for CASRSDTMTYGYTF.

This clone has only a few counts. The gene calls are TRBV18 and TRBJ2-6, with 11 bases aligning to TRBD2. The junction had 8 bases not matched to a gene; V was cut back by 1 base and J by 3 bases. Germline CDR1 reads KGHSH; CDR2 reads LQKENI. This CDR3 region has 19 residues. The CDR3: CASSPRVLAGVDGANVLTF. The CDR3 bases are TGTGCCAGCTCACCACGAGTACTAGCGGGAGTGGATGGGGCCAACGTCCTGACTTTC.

The CDR3 DNA reads as TGTGCCAGCAGTGAGGAGGGGACAGGGGGGACTGAAGCTTTCTTT. Protein product: CASSEEGTGGTEAFF. This sequence joins TRBV6-1 and TRBJ1-1, with 11 bases identical to TRBD1. Per the germline V gene, CDR1 is MNHNS and CDR2 is SASEGT. The CDR3 extends over 15 amino acids. The J segment lost 5 bases and the V segment lost 3 bases, leaving 5 bases of the junction unmatched.

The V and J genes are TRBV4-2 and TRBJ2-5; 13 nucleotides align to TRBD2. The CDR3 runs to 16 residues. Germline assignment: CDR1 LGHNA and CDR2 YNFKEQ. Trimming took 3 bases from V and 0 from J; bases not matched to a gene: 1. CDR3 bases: TGTGCCAGCAGCCAGGGACTAGCGGGATACCAAGAGACCCAGTACTTC. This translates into CASSQGLAGYQETQYF.

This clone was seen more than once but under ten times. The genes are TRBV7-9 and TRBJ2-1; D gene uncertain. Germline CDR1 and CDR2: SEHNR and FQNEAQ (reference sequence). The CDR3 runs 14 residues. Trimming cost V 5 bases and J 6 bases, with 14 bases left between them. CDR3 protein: CASSPIEVGNEQFF. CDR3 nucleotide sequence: TGTGCCAGCAGCCCAATTGAGGTGGGCAATGAGCAGTTCTTC. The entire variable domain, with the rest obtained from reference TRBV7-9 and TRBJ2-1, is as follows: DTGVSQNPRHKITKRGQNVTFRCDPISEHNRLYWYRQTLGQGPEFLTYFQNEAQLEKSRLLSDRFSAERPKGSFSTLEIQRTEQGDSAMYLCASSPIEVGNEQFFGPGTRLTVL.

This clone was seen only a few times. The CDR3 loop reads CASSLQGRAGANVLTF. The CDR3 bases are TGTGCCAGCAGCTTACAGGGAAGAGCTGGGGCCAACGTCCTGACTTTC. V usage is TRBV7-3 and J usage is TRBJ2-6; TRBD1 is a possible D gene (5 bases). Germline assignment: CDR1 SGHTA and CDR2 FQGTGA. The ends were cut back, 2 bases at V and 2 bases at J, with 10 bases in the middle. The CDR3 covers 16 residues.

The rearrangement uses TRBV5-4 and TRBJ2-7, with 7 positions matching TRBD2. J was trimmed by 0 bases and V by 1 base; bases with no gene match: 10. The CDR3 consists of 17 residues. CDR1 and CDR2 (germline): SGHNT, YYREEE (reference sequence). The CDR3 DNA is TGTGCCAGCAGCTTGCCTAGCGGAGGATCCAGCTCCTACGAGCAGTACTTC. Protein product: CASSLPSGGSSSYEQYF.

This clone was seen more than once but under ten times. DNA of the CDR3: TGTGCCAGCAGCCTCACAGGCAGCTCCTACGAGCAGTACTTC. Amino acids: CASSLTGSSYEQYF. V is TRBV11-2 and J is TRBJ2-7, with TRBD1 as a possible D gene (5 bases). CDR1 SGHAT and CDR2 FQNNGV come from the germline V gene. V lost 5 bases, J lost 0 bases, and 11 bases lay in between. CDR3 length equals 14 residues. The variable domain in full, with the rest retrieved from reference TRBV11-2 and TRBJ2-7, is EAGVAQSPRYKIIEKRQSVAFWCNPISGHATLYWYQQILGQGPKLLIQFQNNGVVDDSQLPKDRFSAERLKGVDSTLKIQPAKLEDSAVYLCASSLTGSSYEQYFGPGTRLTVT.

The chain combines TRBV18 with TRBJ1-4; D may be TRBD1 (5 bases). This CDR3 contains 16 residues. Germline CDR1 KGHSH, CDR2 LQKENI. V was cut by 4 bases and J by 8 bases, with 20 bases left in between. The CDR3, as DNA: TGTGCCAGCTCACAAGAACCGGGGGGATTCTCGGAAAAACTGTTTTTT. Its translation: CASSQEPGGFSEKLFF.

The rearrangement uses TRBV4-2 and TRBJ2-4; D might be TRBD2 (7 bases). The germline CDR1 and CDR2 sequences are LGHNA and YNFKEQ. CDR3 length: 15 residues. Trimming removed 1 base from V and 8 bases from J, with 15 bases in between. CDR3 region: CASSQVPGEGDIQYF. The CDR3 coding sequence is TGTGCCAGCAGCCAAGTCCCAGGGGAGGGGGACATTCAGTACTTC.

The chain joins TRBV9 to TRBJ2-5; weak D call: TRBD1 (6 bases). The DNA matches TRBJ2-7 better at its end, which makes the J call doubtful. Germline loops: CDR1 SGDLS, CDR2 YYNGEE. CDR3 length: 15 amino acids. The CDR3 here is CASSSGVGGPYEQYF. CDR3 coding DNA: TGTGCCAGCAGTTCAGGGGTTGGAGGTCCATACGAGCAGTACTTC.

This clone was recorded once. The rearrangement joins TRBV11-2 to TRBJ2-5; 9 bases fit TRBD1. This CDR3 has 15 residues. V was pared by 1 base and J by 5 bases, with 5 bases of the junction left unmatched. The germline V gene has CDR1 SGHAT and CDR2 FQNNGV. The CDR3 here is CASSLGDRDMETQYF. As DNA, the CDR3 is TGTGCCAGCAGCTTAGGGGACAGGGACATGGAGACCCAGTACTTC.

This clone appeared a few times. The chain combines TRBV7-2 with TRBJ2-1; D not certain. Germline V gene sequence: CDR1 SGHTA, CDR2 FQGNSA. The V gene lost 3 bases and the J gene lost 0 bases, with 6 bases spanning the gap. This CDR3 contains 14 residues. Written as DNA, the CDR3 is TGTGCCAGCAGCTTGGGCAGCTCCTACAATGAGCAGTTCTTC. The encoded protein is CASSLGSSYNEQFF.

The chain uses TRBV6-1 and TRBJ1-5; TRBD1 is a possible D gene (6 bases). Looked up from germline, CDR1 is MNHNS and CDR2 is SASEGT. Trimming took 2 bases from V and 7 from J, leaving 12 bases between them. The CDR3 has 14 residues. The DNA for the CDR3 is TGTGCCAGCAGTGAATCGAGGGGGATGCAGCCCCAGCATTTT. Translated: CASSESRGMQPQHF.

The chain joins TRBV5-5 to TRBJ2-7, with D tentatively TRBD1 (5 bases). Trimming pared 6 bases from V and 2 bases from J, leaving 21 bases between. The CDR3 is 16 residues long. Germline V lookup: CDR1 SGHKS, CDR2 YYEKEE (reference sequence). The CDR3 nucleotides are TGTGCCAGCATGGCTCAGGTGCGCGACAGCACCTACGAGCAGTACTTC. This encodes CASMAQVRDSTYEQYF.

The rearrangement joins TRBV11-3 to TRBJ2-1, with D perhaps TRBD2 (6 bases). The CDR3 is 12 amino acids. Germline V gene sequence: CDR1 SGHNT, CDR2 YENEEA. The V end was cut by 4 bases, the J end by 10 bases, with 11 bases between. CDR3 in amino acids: CASSSTGGEQFF. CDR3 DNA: TGTGCCAGCAGCTCCACCGGAGGGGAGCAGTTCTTC.